The present T cell receptor beta chain was sequenced within a study of regulatory T cells in long-lasting Graves disease. Ten or more counts support this clonotype. Building of the TCR beta libraries involved iRepertoire HTBI primers and Arm-PCR of CDR3 regions. TCRdb recomputed calls from the multiplex PCR reads with MiXCR, one row per CDR3 protein. Of fewer than 450,000 distinct CDR3 sequences in the sample, less than 25% were seen once. The time point was: persistent/refractory GD, antithyroid drugs over 5 years with positive TRAb. After RNA was extracted from PBMCs, the TCR library was made from it. CDR3 size: 14 residues. Looked up from germline, CDR1 is LNHNV and CDR2 is YYDKDF (reference sequence). Germline trimming cut 4 bases from V and 3 bases from J; bases unmatched to any gene: 5.

This specimen consisted of peripheral blood mononuclear cells (PBMCs), obtained when the disease was refractory, from a patient treated with antithyroid drugs. The chain uses TRBV15 and TRBJ2-7, with 8 bases lining up with TRBD1. The source is a female donor with Graves disease. CDR3 in amino acids: CATSMTGTGYEQYF. In DNA, the CDR3 is TGTGCCACCAGCATGACCGGGACAGGCTACGAGCAGTACTTC.